The source of this T cell receptor (beta chain) is a study of immune evolution from preneoplasia to lung adenocarcinoma (dated by TCRdb to the early 2020s). For context, the study as a whole: HLA loss of heterozygosity was found in about 6.3% of AIS, around 14% of MIA and 30% to 40% of ADC lesions, and in no AAH lesions. The overall cohort comprised under 70 patients with pulmonary nodules who underwent surgical resection. According to the study, roughly 100 samples were used for TCR sequencing. Resected precursor lesions (AAH, AIS, MIA) and invasive adenocarcinomas were compared against paired morphologically normal lung tissue. The immune data were integrated with whole exome sequencing and methylation data obtained from the same cohort of nodules. The sample size was set by how many specimens were available, not by a prior power calculation. TCR sequencing data came from 51 patients. POLYSOLVER was used to infer Class I HLA alleles from exome data, and LOHHLA was used to detect allele-specific HLA loss. Immune contexture across lung adenocarcinoma precursors and invasive adenocarcinoma was profiled using immune gene expression, TCR sequencing and multiplex immunofluorescence. The full study reports these points: The findings rested on association rather than direct causation, and larger cohorts with long-term follow-up and longitudinal biopsies were considered necessary. Normal lung showed the highest clonality, whereas later-stage lesions appeared to have higher T cell density and diversity but lower clonality. T cell clonality was highest in KRAS-mutant nodules compared with EGFR-mutant or double wild-type lesions. Top T cell clone frequencies were highest in normal lung and appeared to decrease progressively from AAH through AIS, MIA and invasive adenocarcinoma. Because every patient came from Japan and China, how well the results apply to Western populations was uncertain.

Worth noting for this clone: This receptor's antigen is unknown. Within one base of it there is no much larger clone, and no base qualities were kept.

Using the immunoSEQ hsTCRbeta Kit, TCR beta CDR3 regions were sequenced from DNA. The authors' analysis ran thus. The ImmunoSEQ Analyzer was used to analyse the TCR sequencing data. T cell clonality was defined as 1 minus Pielou's evenness computed on productive rearrangements. T cell diversity was measured with the inverse Simpson index on productive templates. T cell density was defined as TCR beta template counts normalized to usable DNA, with usable DNA estimated by amplifying and sequencing housekeeping genes. Two-sided Kruskal-Wallis tests were used to compare TCR metrics between histologic stages. TCRdb took this table from immuneACCESS and kept in-frame rearrangements with V and J called. Such tables lack part of the clones; where checked against another copy, unresolved V genes explain under half of the gap, and the rest is unexplained. The D gene and trimming were derived from the DNA, and the V and J assignments and clone size from that table. Present in this sample are 3,500 to 4,500 clones, 70% to 90% of which were seen just once. The ten largest clones capture approximately 5% of the sample.

The patients had resection in Japan or China between about 2014 and 2018. Two lung cancer pathologists independently confirmed the histologic diagnosis of each case on H&E slides. To enrich premalignant or tumor cells for nucleic acid extraction, macro-dissection was performed after pathologic assessment. FFPE tissue was used for DNA isolation with the AllPrep DNA/RNA FFPE Kit. CDR1 and CDR2 are read off the germline V gene (reference sequence) as GTSNPN and SVGIG. The trim is 1 base for V and 10 bases for J, with a gap of 16 bases between the germline ends. There are 13 amino acids in the CDR3, from cysteine to phenylalanine inclusive. The kept DNA is CDR3 alone, 39 bases in frame from the first base.

The TCR was taken from a donor aged 70 or over with lung adenocarcinoma. The chain links TRBV30 with TRBJ1-2; a tentative D call is TRBD1 (6 bases match). Sequenced: FFPE minimally invasive lung adenocarcinoma tissue. The cell subset or site label, read with the paper, signifies: micro-invasive lung adenocarcinoma (MIA). In nucleotides, the sequence is TGTGCCTGGAGTGGGAGGGGGAAGGGGTTCTACACCTTC. It codes for CAWSGRGKGFYTF.